The table lists the clone carrying this T cell receptor (beta chain) with a few counts. Its specificity is not known. Using its own MiXCR run on the 5' RACE reads, TCRdb lists one record per CDR3 protein. The sample shows about 540,000 distinct CDR3 sequences, 10% to 15% of them seen only once. These data originate in a study of CD8 T cells in ankylosing spondylitis. Study-wide findings and caveats: Blood from ankylosing spondylitis patients appeared to carry a characteristic roughly 8-variant TCR beta motif. Matched ankylosing spondylitis synovial fluid reportedly showed significant enrichment of disease-linked clones.

The source material was blood, either unsorted or a sorted T cell fraction (not recorded which). The receptor was derived from a male donor with ankylosing spondylitis.

CDR3 sequence: CAWDRGLDQPQHF. As DNA, the CDR3 is TGTGCCTGGGACAGGGGGCTAGACCAGCCCCAGCATTTT. The chain employs TRBV30 and TRBJ1-5; 10 bases map to TRBD1. The CDR3 spans 13 residues. V gave up 5 bases and J gave up 7 bases; unmatched junction bases: 5. Germline V lookup: CDR1 GTSNPN, CDR2 SVGIG (reference sequence).